Each of the 28 T cell receptor beta chains below was sequenced from the same sample in a study of T cells after yellow fever vaccination. MiXCR, applied by TCRdb to the 5' RACE reads, yields one record per CDR3 protein. Of 450,000 to 650,000 distinct CDR3 sequences in the sample, approximately 12% are singletons; the top ten hold more than 12%. The source was PBMCs, collected on the day of the yellow fever booster vaccination. The receptors shown here come from a man aged 25-40 years who received the YFV17D yellow fever vaccine.

The table lists this clonotype with many counts. The genes are TRBV29-1 and TRBJ2-3; D may be TRBD2 (6 bases). Germline values: CDR1 SQVTM, CDR2 ANQGSEA. Trimming cost V 5 bases and J 1 base, with 10 bases left between them. The CDR3 covers 13 residues. The CDR3 is CSVRDLRTDTQYF. CDR3 nucleotide sequence: TGCAGCGTTCGGGACTTACGCACAGATACGCAGTATTTT.

The chain couples TRBV30 to TRBJ2-2; D not certain. This CDR3 is built from 13 residues. Trimming shortened V by 1 base and J by 4 bases, and 7 bases separated the two germline ends. In germline, CDR1 is GTSNPN, CDR2 SVGIG (reference sequence). CDR3 in amino acids: CAWSGGTTGELFF. CDR3 in DNA: TGTGCCTGGAGTGGTGGCACCACCGGGGAGCTGTTTTTT.

The chain links TRBV10-3 to TRBJ1-4; perhaps TRBD1 as D (6 bases). Germline loops: CDR1 ENHRY, CDR2 SYGVKD. Trimming shortened V by 0 bases and J by 3 bases, and 11 bases separated the two germline ends. The CDR3 covers 16 residues. The CDR3 nucleotides read TGTGCCATCAGTGAGTCTGACAGGCGTGCTAATGAAAAACTGTTTTTT. Amino acid sequence: CAISESDRRANEKLFF.

In its sample, this clonotype was seen many times. At one of its ends the junction is not consistent with the germline gene, which may arise from a read error. This chain links TRBV12-3 or TRBV12-4 with TRBJ2-2, with 12 nucleotides matching TRBD2. The CDR3 consists of 15 residues. CDR3 residues: CASSLAGGRTGELFF. In DNA, the CDR3 is TGTGCCAGCAGTCTAGCGGGAGGGCGCACCGGGGAGCTGTTTTTT.

This clonotype was counted many times. The chain links TRBV5-1 to TRBJ2-1; 10 bases are shared with TRBD1. CDR1 SGHRS and CDR2 YFSETQ come from the germline V gene. After removal of 0 bases from V and 9 bases from J, the junction contained 9 bases not matched to a gene. The CDR3 loop spans 16 amino acids. The CDR3 reads CASSLALRGQGREQFF. Written as DNA, the CDR3 is TGCGCCAGCAGCTTGGCATTGAGGGGACAGGGGCGTGAGCAGTTCTTC.

A few counts support this clonotype. The chain uses TRBV20-1 and TRBJ2-1; TRBD2 matches at 11 bases. The germline CDR1 and CDR2 sequences are DFQATT and SNEGSKA (reference sequence). There are 15 residues in the CDR3. V lost 5 bases, J lost 7 bases, and 10 bases stayed unmatched. The CDR3 DNA reads as TGCAGTGCTCCCCGGACTAGCGGGTCTATTAATGAGCAGTTCTTC. Translation: CSAPRTSGSINEQFF.

This chain connects TRBV20-1 to TRBJ2-7, with a possible D match to TRBD1 (6 bases). The CDR3 sequence is 16 residues long. Germline lookup yields CDR1 DFQATT and CDR2 SNEGSKA (reference sequence). The germline V and J ends were trimmed by 1 base and 0 bases, with 16 bases remaining between them. For the CDR3, the DNA is TGCAGTGCTAGAGGCGGGTTGGGACATCACTCCTACGAGCAGTACTTC. Amino acid sequence: CSARGGLGHHSYEQYF.

This clonotype was found a few times. Here the CDR3 DNA reads TGTGCCAGCAGTATGACTAGTGCAGATACGCAGTATTTT. Protein: CASSMTSADTQYF. V is TRBV12-3 or TRBV12-4 and J is TRBJ2-3; tentatively, D is TRBD2 (6 bases). This CDR3 comprises 13 residues. V was trimmed by 5 bases and J by 4 bases, leaving 10 bases between them.

The J gene is TRBJ1-5, the V gene TRBV9; D not resolved. This CDR3 has 14 residues. With 0 bases removed from V and 7 bases from J, the gap between germline ends came to 11 bases. Germline CDR1 is SGDLS and CDR2 is YYNGEE. The CDR3 loop is CASSVERSPQPQHF. CDR3 nucleotide sequence: TGTGCCAGCAGCGTAGAGCGGAGTCCACAGCCCCAGCATTTT.

V is TRBV20-1 and J is TRBJ1-2; 9 positions agree with TRBD1. The CDR3 length is 15 residues. In germline, CDR1 is DFQATT, CDR2 SNEGSKA (reference sequence). V was clipped by 0 bases and J by 4 bases; unmatched bases: 6. This chain's CDR3 is CSARDMGQGPYGYTF. Here the CDR3 DNA reads TGCAGTGCTAGAGATATGGGACAGGGTCCCTATGGCTACACCTTC.

This rearrangement joins TRBV7-2 to TRBJ1-5; tentatively, D is TRBD1 (6 bases). The V end lost 5 bases, the J end lost 3 bases, and 14 bases lay between the germline ends. CDR1 and CDR2 (germline): SGHTA, FQGNSA. The CDR3 has 15 residues. CDR3 loop: CASSPKTGTNQPQHF. The CDR3 bases are TGTGCCAGCAGCCCGAAGACAGGAACCAATCAGCCCCAGCATTTT.

J is TRBJ2-7 and V is TRBV12-3 or TRBV12-4; TRBD2 might be the D (6 bases). The length of the CDR3 is 14 residues. Trimming stripped 6 bases from V and 6 bases from J, with 18 bases between. Here the CDR3 DNA reads TGTGCCAGCAGCCCCCGGGAGAGGAGGGGCGAGCAGTACTTC. It encodes CASSPRERRGEQYF.

This clonotype was counted at least ten times. The rearrangement links TRBV12-3 or TRBV12-4 to TRBJ1-5; no reliable D call. This CDR3 spans 12 amino acids. V gave up 6 bases and J gave up 3 bases, with 6 bases separating them. The CDR3, as DNA: TGTGCCAGCAGCCTCCTCAATCAGCCCCAGCATTTT. Translated, it gives CASSLLNQPQHF.

This clonotype showed up just a few times. This sequence joins TRBV11-2 and TRBJ2-7, with 8 bases lining up with TRBD1. Per germline, CDR1 SGHAT and CDR2 FQNNGV. This CDR3 comprises 15 residues. The V gene end was trimmed by 2 bases and the J gene end by 2 bases; junction bases not matched to a gene: 5. CDR3 nucleotides: TGTGCCAGCAGCTTAAGCGTGACAGGGGCCTACGAGCAGTACTTC. Translating gives CASSLSVTGAYEQYF.

The genes are TRBV11-2 and TRBJ2-1; 10 positions agree with TRBD2. The CDR3 extends over 15 amino acids. Germline V lookup: CDR1 SGHAT, CDR2 FQNNGV. Germline trimming cut 2 bases from V and 5 bases from J; bases unmatched to any gene: 3. As DNA, the CDR3 is TGTGCCAGCAGCTTAATTACTAGCGGGAACAATGAGCAGTTCTTC. Amino acid sequence: CASSLITSGNNEQFF.

The chain has TRBV10-1 and TRBJ2-3, with 11 positions matching TRBD2. The CDR3 totals 16 residues. In germline, CDR1 is WNHNN, CDR2 SYGVQD (reference sequence). With 4 bases clipped from V and 3 bases from J, the junction kept 6 bases outside the gene matches. The CDR3 region is CASSAQTSGVTDTQYF. CDR3 sequence (DNA): TGCGCCAGCAGTGCCCAGACTAGCGGGGTTACAGATACGCAGTATTTT.

The genes are TRBV18 and TRBJ1-6; D is unclear. CDR3 length: 15 residues. The germline V gene encodes CDR1 KGHSH and CDR2 LQKENI. Trimming stripped 3 bases from V and 10 bases from J, with 16 bases between. CDR3 nucleotides: TGTGCCAGCTCACCTTCGCAGGATCGCAAGTCACCCCTCCACTTT. Its protein product is CASSPSQDRKSPLHF.

This clonotype was found a few times. The chain combines TRBV29-1 with TRBJ2-7; the match to TRBD1 covers 8 bases. The germline V gene has CDR1 SQVTM and CDR2 ANQGSEA. CDR3 length: 14 amino acids. V shed 4 bases, J shed 2 bases, and the junction held 7 bases outside the gene matches. CDR3 sequence reads: CSVVLTGDAYEQYF. The CDR3 DNA follows: TGCAGCGTTGTTTTGACAGGGGACGCCTACGAGCAGTACTTC.

This clonotype was counted many times. The rearrangement links TRBV28 to TRBJ1-5; 7 bases match TRBD1. Germline V gene data show CDR1 as MDHEN and CDR2 as SYDVKM. The V segment lost 8 bases and the J segment 11 bases; nucleotides outside the gene matches: 12. The CDR3 is 13 amino acids. CDR3 region: CASGRGVMATQHF. CDR3 in DNA: TGTGCCAGCGGCAGGGGGGTTATGGCGACCCAGCATTTT. The full variable domain, in which reference TRBV28 and TRBJ1-5 provide the parts outside the CDR3, is DVKVTQSSRYLVKRTGEKVFLECVQDMDHENMFWYRQDPGLGLRLIYFSYDVKMKEKGDIPEGYSVSREKKERFSLILESASTNQTSMYLCASGRGVMATQHFGDGTRLSIL.

The chain links TRBV5-8 to TRBJ2-1; TRBD2 matches at 14 bases. The CDR3 is made up of 17 amino acids. The germline CDR1 and CDR2 sequences are SGHTS and YDEGEE. Germline trimming cut 5 bases from V and 0 bases from J; bases unmatched to any gene: 4. This CDR3 reads CASRKGTSGSSYNEQFF. The CDR3 DNA reads as TGTGCCAGCAGGAAGGGGACTAGCGGGAGCTCCTACAATGAGCAGTTCTTC.

This clonotype has only a few counts. The rearrangement uses TRBV3-1 and TRBJ2-1; TRBD2 agrees at 12 bases. Germline V gene data show CDR1 as LGHDT and CDR2 as YNNKEL (reference sequence). The CDR3 is 12 amino acids. V lost 3 bases, J lost 16 bases, and 4 bases stayed unmatched. Here the CDR3 reads CASSHRLAGVFF. The CDR3 region has the DNA TGTGCCAGCAGCCATCGACTAGCGGGAGTCTTCTTC.

J is TRBJ2-1 and V is TRBV6-2 or TRBV6-3; 9 positions agree with TRBD2. V was clipped by 6 bases and J by 3 bases; unmatched bases: 6. This CDR3 is 15 amino acids long. CDR1 and CDR2 (germline): MNHEY, SVGEGT. The CDR3, as DNA: TGTGCCAGCAGCCCACAGACTAGCGGCTACAATGAGCAGTTCTTC. It is translated as CASSPQTSGYNEQFF.

The chain employs TRBV5-1 and TRBJ2-3, with D possibly TRBD1 on 6 matching bases. CDR3 length: 16 amino acids. Looked up from germline, CDR1 is SGHRS and CDR2 is YFSETQ. The germline V and J ends were trimmed by 4 bases and 2 bases, with 17 bases remaining between them. The CDR3 loop reads CASSPSSLGATDTQYF. The CDR3 bases are TGCGCCAGCAGCCCCTCGAGTTTGGGGGCCACAGATACGCAGTATTTT.

Only a few counts were recorded for this clonotype. The chain recombines TRBV5-1 with TRBJ1-2, with 12 bases fitting TRBD1. The CDR3 loop spans 17 amino acids. The germline V gene has CDR1 SGHRS and CDR2 YFSETQ. V was pared by 2 bases and J by 6 bases, with 11 bases of the junction left unmatched. The CDR3 DNA sequence: TGCGCCAGCAGCTTCCCGGGACAGGGGGCAAAGTGGGATGGCTACACCTTC. It codes for CASSFPGQGAKWDGYTF.

This clonotype was counted ten times or more. The CDR3 spells CAISGSSVGTDTQYF. The CDR3 coding sequence is TGTGCCATCAGTGGCTCTAGCGTCGGCACAGATACGCAGTATTTT. The J gene is TRBJ2-3, the V gene TRBV10-3, with a weak D call TRBD2 (6 bases). Germline V gives CDR1 ENHRY, CDR2 SYGVKD. CDR3 length equals 15 residues. V lost 4 bases to trimming and J lost 1 base, with 12 bases between them.

The rearrangement joins TRBV23-1 to TRBJ2-4, with no clear D. TRBV23-1 is an open reading frame whose function is uncertain. The CDR3 extends over 16 amino acids. V shed 0 bases and J shed 3 bases, with 12 bases lying between them. The CDR3 spells CASSQSGTAYKNIQYF. CDR3 nucleotide sequence: TGCGCCAGCAGTCAATCAGGAACGGCTTACAAAAACATTCAGTACTTC.

This chain uses TRBV5-4 with TRBJ2-2; D not resolved. Looked up from germline, CDR1 is SGHNT and CDR2 is YYREEE (reference sequence). The CDR3 is 13 residues long. V dropped 3 bases and J dropped 5 bases, with 8 bases sitting between them. The chain's CDR3 is CASSWWGTGELFF. The CDR3 coding sequence is TGTGCCAGCAGCTGGTGGGGAACCGGGGAGCTGTTTTTT.

In its sample, this clonotype was seen a few times. The V call is TRBV20-1, the J call TRBJ2-2; D gene uncertain. Germline CDR1 reads DFQATT; CDR2 reads SNEGSKA (reference sequence). The V gene lost 3 bases and the J gene lost 3 bases, with 8 bases spanning the gap. The CDR3 extends over 13 amino acids. The CDR3 region is CSARGLDTGELFF. The CDR3 DNA follows: TGCAGTGCTAGGGGCTTGGACACCGGGGAGCTGTTTTTT.